Given below is one T cell receptor (beta chain) in context. Using the 5' RACE reads, TCRdb records one entry per CDR3 protein without DNA. The record lists approximately 160,000 distinct CDR3 sequences, of which the ten most abundant hold around 6.8%. This sample was taken from a study of monozygotic twins with inflammatory bowel disease. This receptor was identified in a human donor with ulcerative colitis or Crohn's disease, or a healthy co-twin of an affected twin (not recorded which). Sequencing was done on a sample of blood.

The CDR3 loop reads CASSSLGPGGGRQEKLFF. The chain carries TRBV5-1 and TRBJ1-4; TCRdb calls TRBD1, which cannot be checked without DNA. CDR3 length: 18 amino acids. Germline V CDR1 and CDR2: SGHRS, YFSETQ.